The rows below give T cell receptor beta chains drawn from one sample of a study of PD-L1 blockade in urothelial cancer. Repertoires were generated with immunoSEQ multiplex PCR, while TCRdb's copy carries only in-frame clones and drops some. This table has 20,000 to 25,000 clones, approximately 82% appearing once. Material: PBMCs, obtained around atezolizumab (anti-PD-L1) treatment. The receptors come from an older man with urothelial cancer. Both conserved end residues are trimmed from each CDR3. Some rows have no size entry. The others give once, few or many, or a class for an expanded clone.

CDR3: ASSEFLASSGNYYEQY
size: -
V: TRBV6-1

CDR3: ASRLLAEETQY
size: -
V: TRBV6-5

CDR3: ASSEREGTGGYEQY
size: -
V: TRBV6-1

CDR3: ASSPQPGKDQPQH
size: -
V: TRBV7-2

CDR3: SVAGTYEQY
size: -
V: TRBV29-1

CDR3: ASSQDPGSYEQY
size: -
V: TRBV4-1

CDR3: ASSSAGQIYEQY
size: -
V: TRBV5-1

CDR3: ASTSQGNGYT
size: -
V: TRBV28

CDR3: ASRDRGGQNDEAF
size: -
V: TRBV19

CDR3: ASRKNEGQGHGYT
size: -
V: TRBV6-1

CDR3: ASSPAGGYEQF
size: -
V: TRBV5-6

CDR3: ASSYRVQPRH
size: -
V: TRBV6-5

CDR3: ASSLDIMNTEAF
size: -
V: TRBV7-6

CDR3: ASSHRTSGRILGSGEQF
size: once
V: TRBV14

CDR3: ASSPPLGQEQF
size: -
V: TRBV18

CDR3: SVDSEGGGQF
size: -
V: TRBV29-1

CDR3: ASSLKTSGQGYHEQF
size: -
V: TRBV4-1

CDR3: ASSQRSGTLLIDNEQF
size: -
V: TRBV4-3

CDR3: ASRSPGESRTGELF
size: -
V: TRBV7-3

CDR3: ATSRDRSGLAQY
size: once
V: TRBV15

CDR3: ASSLSGTSPYEQY
size: -
V: TRBV9

CDR3: ASSETTGANVLT
size: few
V: TRBV6-4

CDR3: ASSLRGGNYGYT
size: -
V: TRBV5-4

CDR3: ASSLAGPDIGSNTEAF
size: -
V: TRBV7-2

CDR3: ASSQDRGTYEQY
size: -
V: TRBV4-3

CDR3: ASSQIRLAGYNEQF
size: -
V: TRBV14

CDR3: ASSPTGPEAF
size: once
V: TRBV7-2

CDR3: ASSALLEADTQY
size: once
V: TRBV6-1

CDR3: ASSLGLRDYFNEQF
size: few
V: TRBV5-1

CDR3: ASSGLNTEAF
size: -
V: TRBV5-4

CDR3: ASKDLAGRGSTGELF
size: -
V: TRBV19

CDR3: ASSPTETYGYT
size: once
V: TRBV5-6

CDR3: ASSFGTGWTGELF
size: -
V: TRBV27

CDR3: ASRSTYASYEQY
size: -
V: TRBV2

CDR3: ASSPGQDRWNYGYT
size: -
V: TRBV5-1

CDR3: ASSLGLGFYEQY
size: -
V: TRBV5-4

CDR3: ASSPTESLGYT
size: -
V: TRBV18

CDR3: ASSLGTGRPLYGYT
size: -
V: TRBV28

CDR3: ASSRTGGIDEQY
size: -
V: TRBV6-5

CDR3: ASSFYADNTEAF
size: -
V: TRBV27

CDR3: ASSPRRTDTQY
size: -
V: TRBV4-1

CDR3: ASSPRWDSSGANVLT
size: -
V: TRBV27

CDR3: ASSLGSNEQF
size: -
V: TRBV7-9

CDR3: ASSPRGQGEAF
size: -
V: TRBV18

CDR3: ASSWTSKNIQY
size: -
V: TRBV7-2

CDR3: ASSWTWTGINEKLF
size: -
V: TRBV11-2

CDR3: ASSLGGGINEQF
size: -
V: TRBV11-2

CDR3: ASSLSSFGQGRGYT
size: -
V: TRBV27

CDR3: ASSLGQVYGYT
size: -
V: TRBV28

CDR3: ASSLGQGAYNEQF
size: -
V: TRBV5-5

CDR3: ASSPLLGRGSRTQY
size: -
V: TRBV11-3

CDR3: ASTGQGNYGYT
size: medium-sized
V: TRBV2

CDR3: ASQAHEQF
size: -
V: TRBV2